The rows below give T cell receptor beta chains drawn from one sample of a study of T cell responses to AZD1222 COVID-19 vaccine. TCRdb keeps only in-frame clones here, not all; method: immunoSEQ multiplex PCR. The sample gives around 100,000 clones, 92% of which show up once; roughly 1.1% is in the top ten. Source: peripheral blood, taken on day 0 of AZD1222 vaccination. Every receptor here comes from an adult in good health. Both conserved end residues are part of each CDR3. A D gene is named only where the DNA matches it firmly. Clone size, where shown, is once, few, many, or a class for clones that have expanded.

clone size,J gene,V gene,D gene,CDR3 protein,CDR3 DNA
few,TRBJ1-3,TRBV19,NA,CASSRAAAGNTIYF,TGTGCCAGTAGTAGGGCGGCAGCTGGAAACACCATATATTTT
NA,TRBJ1-1,TRBV19,NA,CASGVYEAFF,TGTGCCAGTGGGGTATACGAAGCTTTCTTT
NA,TRBJ1-1,TRBV6-9,NA,CASSCSCSGNF,TGTGCCAGCAGTTGTTCCTGTAGTGGTAACTTT
NA,TRBJ2-5,TRBV4-3,NA,CASSQDSGAETQYF,TGCGCCAGCAGCCAAGATTCGGGAGCAGAGACCCAGTACTTC
few,TRBJ1-1,TRBV7-9,NA,CASSSGGAEAFF,TGTGCCAGCAGCTCCGGTGGAGCTGAAGCTTTCTTT
NA,TRBJ2-3,TRBV5-1,TRBD2,CASSLDSGGLDTQYF,TGCGCCAGCAGCTTGGACAGCGGGGGGTTAGATACGCAGTATTTT
NA,TRBJ1-6,TRBV19,NA,CASSPLDSQNSPLHF,TGTGCCAGTAGTCCCCTCGACAGCCAGAATTCACCCCTCCACTTT
NA,TRBJ2-1,TRBV7-2,TRBD2,CASSLLAASSYNEQFF,TGTGCCAGCAGCTTACTAGCGGCTAGCTCCTACAATGAGCAGTTCTTC
NA,TRBJ2-3,TRBV7-2,NA,CASTLAGFSTDTQYF,TGTGCCAGCACCCTGGCGGGTTTTAGCACAGATACGCAGTATTTT
NA,TRBJ1-2,TRBV19,NA,CASHPTGHHNYGYTF,TGTGCCAGCCACCCGACGGGACATCATAACTATGGCTACACCTTC
NA,TRBJ1-6,TRBV4-1,NA,CASSQEGGGSYNSPLHF,TGCGCCAGCAGCCAAGAAGGGGGTGGCTCCTATAATTCACCCCTCCACTTT
NA,TRBJ1-1,TRBV6-1,NA,CASSDRGPNTEAFF,TGTGCCAGCAGTGACAGGGGCCCGAACACTGAAGCTTTCTTT
NA,TRBJ2-6,TRBV19,NA,CASSIPSAANVLTF,TGTGCCAGTAGTATCCCCTCCGCGGCCAACGTCCTGACTTTC
NA,TRBJ2-4,TRBV19,NA,CASSMTNLAKNIQYF,TGTGCCAGTAGTATGACCAACTTAGCCAAAAACATTCAGTACTTC
NA,TRBJ1-5,TRBV5-5,NA,CASSSQAGLQPQHF,TGTGCCAGCAGCTCACAGGCGGGGCTTCAGCCCCAGCATTTT
NA,TRBJ1-1,TRBV19,NA,CASSAARGTEAFF,TGTGCCAGTAGTGCAGCAAGGGGCACTGAAGCTTTCTTT
NA,TRBJ2-5,TRBV7-6,NA,CASSLGVALQETQYF,TGTGCCAGCAGCTTAGGGGTAGCCCTCCAAGAGACCCAGTACTTC
NA,TRBJ2-3,TRBV27,TRBD2,CASKLAGRVTDTQYF,TGTGCCAGCAAACTAGCGGGACGAGTAACAGATACGCAGTATTTT
NA,TRBJ2-1,TRBV28,NA,CASSASTGRREQFF,TGTGCCAGCAGTGCCTCTACAGGACGCAGGGAGCAGTTCTTC
NA,TRBJ1-5,TRBV11-3,NA,CASSFSGNGVQHF,TGTGCCAGCAGCTTTTCGGGGAACGGGGTCCAGCATTTT
NA,TRBJ2-3,TRBV6-5,NA,CASSYGGADTQYF,TGTGCCAGCAGTTACGGTGGGGCAGATACGCAGTATTTT
NA,TRBJ2-3,TRBV7-9,NA,CASTNSGGDTQYF,TGTGCCAGCACCAACAGCGGAGGAGATACGCAGTATTTT
NA,TRBJ2-5,TRBV29-1,NA,CSVREQETQYF,TGCAGCGTAAGAGAGCAAGAGACCCAGTACTTC
once,TRBJ2-2,TRBV3-1/TRBV3-2,NA,CASSHLGARTGELFF,TGTGCCAGCAGCCATCTAGGGGCTAGGACCGGGGAGCTGTTTTTT
few,TRBJ1-2,TRBV7-2,TRBD1,CASSPRTGGFNYGYTF,TGTGCCAGCAGCCCAAGGACAGGGGGCTTTAACTATGGCTACACCTTC
once,TRBJ1-1,TRBV7-2,NA,CASSLRSKDTEAFF,TGTGCCAGCAGCTTACGGTCCAAAGACACTGAAGCTTTCTTT
NA,TRBJ2-7,TRBV7-2,NA,CASSLLAGRGFYEQYF,TGTGCCAGCAGCTTACTGGCGGGCCGTGGATTCTACGAGCAGTACTTC
NA,TRBJ1-6,TRBV6-6,TRBD1,CASSAGTGVVLRPLHF,TGTGCCAGCAGTGCCGGGACAGGGGTTGTTCTTCGACCCCTCCACTTT
NA,TRBJ2-5,TRBV28,NA,CASSLARGKWTQYF,TGTGCCAGCAGTTTAGCAAGGGGAAAGTGGACCCAGTACTTC
NA,TRBJ1-4,TRBV6-1,NA,CASSEARGGTNEKLFF,TGTGCCAGCAGTGAAGCGCGGGGGGGAACTAATGAAAAACTGTTTTTT
NA,TRBJ1-3,TRBV11-2,TRBD1,CASSRQGIGSGNTIYF,TGTGCCAGCAGCCGACAGGGGATCGGATCTGGAAACACCATATATTTT
NA,TRBJ2-1,TRBV27,TRBD2,CASSFGTSGGASYNEQFF,TGTGCCAGCAGTTTCGGGACTAGCGGGGGGGCCTCTTACAATGAGCAGTTCTTC